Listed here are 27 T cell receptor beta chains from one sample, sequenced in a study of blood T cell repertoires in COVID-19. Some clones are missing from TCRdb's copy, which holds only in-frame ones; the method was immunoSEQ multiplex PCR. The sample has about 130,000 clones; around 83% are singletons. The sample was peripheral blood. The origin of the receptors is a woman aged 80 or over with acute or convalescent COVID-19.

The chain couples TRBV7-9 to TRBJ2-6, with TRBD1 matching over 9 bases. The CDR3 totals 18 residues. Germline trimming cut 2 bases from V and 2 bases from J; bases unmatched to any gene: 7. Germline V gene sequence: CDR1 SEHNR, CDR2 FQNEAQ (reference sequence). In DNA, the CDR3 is TGTGCCAGCAGCTTAATCTTCCGGACAGGGGCTGGGGCCAACGTCCTGACTTTC. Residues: CASSLIFRTGAGANVLTF.

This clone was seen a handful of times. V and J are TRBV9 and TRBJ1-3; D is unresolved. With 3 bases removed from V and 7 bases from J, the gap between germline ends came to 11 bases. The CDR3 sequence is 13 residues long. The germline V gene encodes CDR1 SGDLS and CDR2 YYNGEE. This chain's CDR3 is CASSARGSNTIYF. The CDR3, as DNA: TGTGCCAGCAGCGCCCGAGGGTCCAACACCATATATTTT.

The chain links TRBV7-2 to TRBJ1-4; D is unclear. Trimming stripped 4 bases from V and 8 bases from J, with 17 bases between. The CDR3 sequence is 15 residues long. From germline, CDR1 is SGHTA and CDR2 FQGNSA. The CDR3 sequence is CASSWVEEAGEKLFF. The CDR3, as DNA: TGTGCCAGCAGCTGGGTCGAGGAAGCTGGCGAAAAACTGTTTTTT.

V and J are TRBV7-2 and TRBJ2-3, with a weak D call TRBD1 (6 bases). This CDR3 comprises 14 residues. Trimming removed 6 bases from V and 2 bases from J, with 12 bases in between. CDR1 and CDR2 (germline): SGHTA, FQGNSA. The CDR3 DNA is TGTGCCAGCAGGTTGGGACAAGACACAGATACGCAGTATTTT. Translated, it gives CASRLGQDTDTQYF.

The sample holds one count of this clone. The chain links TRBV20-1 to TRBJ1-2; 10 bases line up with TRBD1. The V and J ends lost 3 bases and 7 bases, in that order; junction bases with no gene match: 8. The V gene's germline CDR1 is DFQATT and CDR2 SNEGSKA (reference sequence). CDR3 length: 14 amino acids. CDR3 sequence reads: CSASPRGQGRGYTF. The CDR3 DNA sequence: TGCAGTGCTAGTCCCAGGGGACAGGGGCGTGGCTACACCTTC.

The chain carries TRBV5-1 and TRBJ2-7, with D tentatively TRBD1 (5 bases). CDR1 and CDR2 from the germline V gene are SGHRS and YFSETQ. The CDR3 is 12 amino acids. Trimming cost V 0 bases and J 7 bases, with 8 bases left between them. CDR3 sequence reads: CASSLEKGEQYF. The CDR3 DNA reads TGCGCCAGCAGCTTGGAAAAGGGGGAGCAGTACTTC.

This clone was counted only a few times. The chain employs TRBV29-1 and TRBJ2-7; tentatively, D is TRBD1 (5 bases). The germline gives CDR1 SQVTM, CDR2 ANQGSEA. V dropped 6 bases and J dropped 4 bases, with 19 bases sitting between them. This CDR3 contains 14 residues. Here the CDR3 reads CSVIQQDVSYEQYF. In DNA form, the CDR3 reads TGCAGCGTCATTCAACAGGACGTGTCGTACGAGCAGTACTTC.

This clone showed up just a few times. CDR3 in DNA: TGTGCCAGCAGTGAGAGGCTAGCGGACACAGATACGCAGTATTTT. Its translation: CASSERLADTDTQYF. The chain links TRBV6-4 to TRBJ2-3, with 7 positions matching TRBD2. Looked up from germline, CDR1 is MRHNA and CDR2 is SNTAGT. With 3 bases clipped from V and 2 bases from J, the junction kept 5 bases outside the gene matches. The CDR3 length is 15 residues.

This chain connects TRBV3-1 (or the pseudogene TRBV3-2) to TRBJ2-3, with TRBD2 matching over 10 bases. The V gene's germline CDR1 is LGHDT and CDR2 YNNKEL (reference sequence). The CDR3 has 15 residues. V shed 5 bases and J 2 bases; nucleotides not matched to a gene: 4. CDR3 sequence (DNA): TGTGCCAGCAGCTTTAGCGGGGGGAACACAGATACGCAGTATTTT. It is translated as CASSFSGGNTDTQYF.

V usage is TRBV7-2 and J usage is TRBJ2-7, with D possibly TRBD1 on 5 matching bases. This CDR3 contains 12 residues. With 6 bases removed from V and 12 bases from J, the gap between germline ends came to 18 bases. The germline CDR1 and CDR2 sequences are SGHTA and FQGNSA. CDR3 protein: CASSLTTEVMYF. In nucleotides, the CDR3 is TGTGCCAGCAGTTTAACGACAGAAGTCATGTACTTC.

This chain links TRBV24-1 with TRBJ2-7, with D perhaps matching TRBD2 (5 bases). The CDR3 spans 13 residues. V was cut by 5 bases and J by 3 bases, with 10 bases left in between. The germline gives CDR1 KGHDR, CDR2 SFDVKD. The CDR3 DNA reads TGTGCCACCAGTGGCCCCGAGGGCTACGAGCAGTACTTC. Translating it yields CATSGPEGYEQYF.

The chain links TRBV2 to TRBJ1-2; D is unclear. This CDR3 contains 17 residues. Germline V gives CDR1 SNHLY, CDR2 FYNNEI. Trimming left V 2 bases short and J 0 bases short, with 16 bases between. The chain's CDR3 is CASSESGYGSSNYGYTF. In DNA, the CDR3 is TGTGCCAGCAGTGAAAGCGGGTATGGATCATCTAACTATGGCTACACCTTC.

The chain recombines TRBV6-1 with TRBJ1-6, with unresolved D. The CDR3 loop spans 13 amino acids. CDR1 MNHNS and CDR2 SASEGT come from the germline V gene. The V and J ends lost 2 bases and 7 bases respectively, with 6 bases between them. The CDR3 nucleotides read TGTGCCAGCAGTGAAACGGGGAATTCACCCCTCCACTTT. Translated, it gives CASSETGNSPLHF.

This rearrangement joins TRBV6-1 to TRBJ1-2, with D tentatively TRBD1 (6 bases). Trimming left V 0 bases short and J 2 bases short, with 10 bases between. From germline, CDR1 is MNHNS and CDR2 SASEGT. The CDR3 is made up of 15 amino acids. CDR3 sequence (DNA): TGTGCCAGCAGTGAAGCCGGGGGGCAGAACTATGGCTACACCTTC. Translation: CASSEAGGQNYGYTF.

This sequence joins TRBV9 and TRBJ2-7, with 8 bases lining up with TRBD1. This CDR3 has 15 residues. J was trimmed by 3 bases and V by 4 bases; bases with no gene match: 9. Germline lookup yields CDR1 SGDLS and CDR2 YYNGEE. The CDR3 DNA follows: TGTGCCAGCAGCACCTCCCTCGGACAGGGCTACGAGCAGTACTTC. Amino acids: CASSTSLGQGYEQYF.

In DNA, the CDR3 is TGTGCCAGCAGCCAAGACCCCACAGGTACCTATGGCTACACCTTC. It specifies CASSQDPTGTYGYTF. V and J are TRBV4-2 and TRBJ1-2; TRBD1 might be the D (5 bases). The CDR3 is 15 residues long. The V gene's germline CDR1 is LGHNA and CDR2 YNFKEQ. Trimming cost V 0 bases and J 4 bases, with 12 bases left between them.

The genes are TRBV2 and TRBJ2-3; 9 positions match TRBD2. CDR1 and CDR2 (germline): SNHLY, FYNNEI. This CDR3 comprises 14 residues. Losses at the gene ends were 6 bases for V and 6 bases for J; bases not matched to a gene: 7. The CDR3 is CASSTTTSGDTQYF. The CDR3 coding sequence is TGTGCCAGCAGCACAACAACTAGCGGGGATACGCAGTATTTT.

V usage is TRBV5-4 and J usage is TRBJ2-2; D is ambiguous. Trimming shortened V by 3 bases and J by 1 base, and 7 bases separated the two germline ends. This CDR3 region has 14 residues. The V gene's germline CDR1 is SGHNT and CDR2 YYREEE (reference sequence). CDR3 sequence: CASSSLGNTGELFF. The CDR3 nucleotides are TGTGCCAGCAGCTCCCTAGGGAACACCGGGGAGCTGTTTTTT.

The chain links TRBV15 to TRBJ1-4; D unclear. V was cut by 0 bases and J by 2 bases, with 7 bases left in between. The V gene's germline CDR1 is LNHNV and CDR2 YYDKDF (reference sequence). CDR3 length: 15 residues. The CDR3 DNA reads TGTGCCACCAGCAGAGATCGGGGTACTAATGAAAAACTGTTTTTT. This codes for CATSRDRGTNEKLFF. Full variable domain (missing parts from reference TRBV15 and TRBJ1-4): DAMVIQNPRYQVTQFGKPVTLSCSQTLNHNVMYWYQQKSSQAPKLLFHYYDKDFNNEADTPDNFQSRRPNTSFCFLDIRSPGLGDTAMYLCATSRDRGTNEKLFFGSGTQLSVL.

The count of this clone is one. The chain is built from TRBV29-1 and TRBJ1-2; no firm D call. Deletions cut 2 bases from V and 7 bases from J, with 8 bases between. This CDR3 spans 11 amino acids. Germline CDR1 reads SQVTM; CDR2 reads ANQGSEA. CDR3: CSVEKGSGYTF. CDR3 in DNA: TGCAGCGTTGAAAAAGGGAGTGGCTACACCTTC.

This chain's CDR3 is CASSYIREQSTYEQYF. The CDR3 DNA is TGTGCCAGCAGTTACATCAGAGAACAGTCCACCTACGAGCAGTACTTC. The chain joins TRBV6-2 or TRBV6-3 to TRBJ2-7; D call uncertain. In germline, CDR1 is MNHEY, CDR2 SVGEGT. This CDR3 comprises 16 residues. The V gene lost 2 bases and the J gene lost 2 bases, with 16 bases spanning the gap.

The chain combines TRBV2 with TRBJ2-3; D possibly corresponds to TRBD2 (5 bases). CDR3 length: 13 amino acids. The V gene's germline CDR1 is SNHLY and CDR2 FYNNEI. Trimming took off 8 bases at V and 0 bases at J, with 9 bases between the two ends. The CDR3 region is CASQRTSTDTQYF. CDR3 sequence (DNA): TGTGCCAGCCAAAGGACTAGCACAGATACGCAGTATTTT.

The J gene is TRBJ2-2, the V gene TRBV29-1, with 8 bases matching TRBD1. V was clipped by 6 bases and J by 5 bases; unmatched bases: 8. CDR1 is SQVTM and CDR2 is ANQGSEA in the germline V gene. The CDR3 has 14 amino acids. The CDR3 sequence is CSVAQGVPTGELFF. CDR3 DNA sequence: TGCAGCGTGGCACAGGGGGTGCCGACCGGGGAGCTGTTTTTT.

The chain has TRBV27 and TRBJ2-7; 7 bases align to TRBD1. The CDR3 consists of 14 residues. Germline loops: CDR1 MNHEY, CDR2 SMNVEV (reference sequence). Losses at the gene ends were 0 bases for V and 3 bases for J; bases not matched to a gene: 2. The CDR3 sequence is CASSLSSGGYEQYF. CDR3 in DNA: TGTGCCAGCAGTTTATCTTCAGGGGGCTACGAGCAGTACTTC.

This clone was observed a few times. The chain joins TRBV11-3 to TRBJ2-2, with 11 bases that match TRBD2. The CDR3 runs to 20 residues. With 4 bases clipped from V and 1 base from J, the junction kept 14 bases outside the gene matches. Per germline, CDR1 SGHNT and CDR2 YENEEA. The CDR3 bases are TGTGCCAGCAGCTCCCGAACCCCGACTAGCGGGGAGTTGAACACCGGGGAGCTGTTTTTT. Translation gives CASSSRTPTSGELNTGELFF.

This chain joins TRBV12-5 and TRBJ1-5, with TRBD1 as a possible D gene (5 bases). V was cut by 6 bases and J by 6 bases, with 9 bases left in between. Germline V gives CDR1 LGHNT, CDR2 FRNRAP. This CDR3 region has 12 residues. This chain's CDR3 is CASGEGAQPQHF. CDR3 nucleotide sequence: TGTGCTAGTGGAGAAGGGGCTCAGCCCCAGCATTTT. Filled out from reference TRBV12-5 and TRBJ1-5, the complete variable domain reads DARVTQTPRHKVTEMGQEVTMRCQPILGHNTVFWYRQTMMQGLELLAYFRNRAPLDDSGMPKDRFSAEMPDATLATLKIQPSEPRDSAVYFCASGEGAQPQHFGDGTRLSIL.

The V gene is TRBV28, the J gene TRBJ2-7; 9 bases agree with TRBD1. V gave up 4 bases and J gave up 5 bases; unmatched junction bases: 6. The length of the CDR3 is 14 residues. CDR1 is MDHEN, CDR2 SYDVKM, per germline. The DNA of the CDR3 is TGTGCCAGCAGTTCCCCGGGACAGGGACACGAGCAGTACTTC. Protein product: CASSSPGQGHEQYF.